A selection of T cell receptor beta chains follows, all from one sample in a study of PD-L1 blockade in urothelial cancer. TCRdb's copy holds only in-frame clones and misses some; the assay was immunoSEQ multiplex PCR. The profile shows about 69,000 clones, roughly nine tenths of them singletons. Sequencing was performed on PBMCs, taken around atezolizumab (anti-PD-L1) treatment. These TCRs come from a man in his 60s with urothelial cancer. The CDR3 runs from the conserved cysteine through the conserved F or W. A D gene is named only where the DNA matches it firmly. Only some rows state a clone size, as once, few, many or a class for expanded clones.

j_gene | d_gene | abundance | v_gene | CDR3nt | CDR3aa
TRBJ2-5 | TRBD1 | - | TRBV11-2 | TGTGCCAGCAGCTTGAATTCCGGGACAGGGGGCGGAGAGACCCAGTACTTC | CASSLNSGTGGGETQYF
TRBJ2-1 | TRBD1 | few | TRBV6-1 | TGTGCCAGCAGTGAAGAGGCAGGGGGCCACAATGAGCAGTTCTTC | CASSEEAGGHNEQFF
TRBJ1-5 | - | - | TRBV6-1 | TGTGCCGGCGGGAGGGGATACAATCAGCCCCAGCATTTT | CAGGRGYNQPQHF
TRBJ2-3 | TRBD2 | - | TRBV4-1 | TGCGCCAGCAGCCTTATAGCGGGGGCGAACACAGATACGCAGTATTTT | CASSLIAGANTDTQYF
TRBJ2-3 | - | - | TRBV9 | TGTGCCAGCAGAGGGGGCACAGATACGCAGTATTTT | CASRGGTDTQYF
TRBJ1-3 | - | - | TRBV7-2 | TGTGCCAGCAGCCCATGGGGCACCTCCTCTGGAAACACCATATATTTT | CASSPWGTSSGNTIYF
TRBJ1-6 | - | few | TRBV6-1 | TGTGCCAGCAAATTGGGGGCCCCCTATAATTCACCCCTCCACTTT | CASKLGAPYNSPLHF
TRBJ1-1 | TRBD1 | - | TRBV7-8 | TGTGCCAGCAGCTTGGATTGGACAGGAGCTTTCTTT | CASSLDWTGAFF
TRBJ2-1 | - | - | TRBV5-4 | TGTGCCAGCAGCAGGGGGGGACGGGACGACAATGAGCAGTTCTTC | CASSRGGRDDNEQFF
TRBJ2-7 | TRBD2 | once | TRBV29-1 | TGCAGCGTTGTCCCCAGGACTAGCGGGAGTTCCTCCTACGAGCAGTACTTC | CSVVPRTSGSSSYEQYF
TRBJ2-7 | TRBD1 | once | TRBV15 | TGTGCCACCAGCAGAGGACAGGGAAACTCCTACGAGCAGTACTTC | CATSRGQGNSYEQYF
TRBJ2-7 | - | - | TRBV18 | TGTGCCAGCTCACCCCGGCCCTACGGGGGCTACGAGCAGTACTTC | CASSPRPYGGYEQYF
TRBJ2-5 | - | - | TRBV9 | TGTGCCAGCAGCGTATTGGGGGGATCAGAGACCCAGTACTTC | CASSVLGGSETQYF
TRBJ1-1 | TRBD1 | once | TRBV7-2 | TGTGCCAGCAGCTTAGGCCTCACAGGGGTCGTTGAAGCTTTCTTT | CASSLGLTGVVEAFF
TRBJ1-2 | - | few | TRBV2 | TGTGCCAGCACCGGACAGAGCATTAACTATGGCTACACCTTC | CASTGQSINYGYTF
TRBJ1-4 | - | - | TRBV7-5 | TGTGTCAGAAGCTCCGGGGCAGGGGGCAGGAATGAAAAACTGTTTTTT | CVRSSGAGGRNEKLFF
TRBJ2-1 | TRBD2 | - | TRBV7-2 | TGTGCCAGCAGCCATGGAGTAGCGGGAGGGCGTGAGCAGTTCTTC | CASSHGVAGGREQFF
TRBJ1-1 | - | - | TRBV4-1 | TGCGCCAGCAGCTCACCGACAGCCCGAGCTGAAGCTTTCTTT | CASSSPTARAEAFF
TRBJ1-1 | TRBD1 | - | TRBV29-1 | TGCAGCGTTGAAGGGACAGGAAGGGTGAACACTGAAGCTTTCTTT | CSVEGTGRVNTEAFF
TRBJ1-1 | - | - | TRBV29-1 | TGCAGCGTTGAGGTGCTCCCTCGGACTGAAGCTTTCTTT | CSVEVLPRTEAFF
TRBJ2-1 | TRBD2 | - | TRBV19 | TGTGCCAGCGATAGCGGGAGGGCCGGGAATGAGCAGTTCTTC | CASDSGRAGNEQFF
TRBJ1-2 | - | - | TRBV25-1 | TGTGCCAGCAGTCGGGGGGGCAATTATGGCTACACCTTC | CASSRGGNYGYTF
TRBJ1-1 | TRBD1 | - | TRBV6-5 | TGTGCCAGCAGTTTAGAGGGGGCCGGCACTGAAGCTTTCTTT | CASSLEGAGTEAFF
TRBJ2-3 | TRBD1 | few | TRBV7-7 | TGTGCCAGCAGCACGGGACAGGCAAAAGATACGCAGTATTTT | CASSTGQAKDTQYF
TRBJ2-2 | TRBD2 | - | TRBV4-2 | TGTGCCAGCAGCCAAGGAATAAGCAGCGGGAGGGGGTGGCCACAGGCCGGGGAGCTGTTTTTT | CASSQGISSGRGWPQAGELFF
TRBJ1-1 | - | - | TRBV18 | TGTGCCAGCTCCACCTTGAACTTCCCGAACACTGAAGCTTTCTTT | CASSTLNFPNTEAFF
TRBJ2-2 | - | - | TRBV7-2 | TGTGCCAGCAGCTTAGACGGGGCGAACACCGGGGAGCTGTTTTTT | CASSLDGANTGELFF
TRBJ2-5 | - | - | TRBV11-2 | TGTGCCAGCAGCCATGGAGGTGGGCAAGAGACCCAGTACTTC | CASSHGGGQETQYF
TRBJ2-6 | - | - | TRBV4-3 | TGCGCCAGCAGCCAAGATTGGACAGCTGGGGCCAACGTCCTGACTTTC | CASSQDWTAGANVLTF
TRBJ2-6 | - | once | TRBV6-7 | TGTGCCAGCAGTTGCGAGAGCTCTGGGGCCAACGTCCTGACTTTC | CASSCESSGANVLTF
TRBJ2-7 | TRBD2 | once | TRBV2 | TGTGCCAGCAGTGAAGGAGGTCGGAGTAGCGGGAGGCCCCACGAGCAGTACTTC | CASSEGGRSSGRPHEQYF
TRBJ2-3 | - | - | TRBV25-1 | TGTGCCAGCAGTGACGTCGGAGGCACAGATACGCAGTATTTT | CASSDVGGTDTQYF
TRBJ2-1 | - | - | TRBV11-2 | TGTGCCAGCAGCTTAGCTTTGTTTAGCCTCGGACAGTGGACGGGTGAGCAGTTCTTC | CASSLALFSLGQWTGEQFF
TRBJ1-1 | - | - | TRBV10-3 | TGTGCCATCACAGAGAACACTGAAGCTTTCTTT | CAITENTEAFF
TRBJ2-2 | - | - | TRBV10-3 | TGTGCCATCCTTAGGGGGAGTCCCACCGGGGAGCTGTTTTTT | CAILRGSPTGELFF
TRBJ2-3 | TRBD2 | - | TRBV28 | TGTGCCAGCAGTTACCCCGCGGGGGCAGATACGCAGTATTTT | CASSYPAGADTQYF
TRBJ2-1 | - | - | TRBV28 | TGTGCCAGCAGGAGGGGGGGCAGGGCTACTGAGCAGTTCTTC | CASRRGGRATEQFF
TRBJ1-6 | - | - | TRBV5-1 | TGCGCCAGCAGCCCCCAGGGTAGCTCCTATAATTCACCCCTCCACTTT | CASSPQGSSYNSPLHF
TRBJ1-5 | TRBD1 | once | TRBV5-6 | TGTGCCAGCAGTAAGGGGGACAGGGCCAATCAGCCCCAGCATTTT | CASSKGDRANQPQHF
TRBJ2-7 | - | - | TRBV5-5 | TGTGCCAGCACCCTTACGAGTAAACTCGAGCAGTACTTC | CASTLTSKLEQYF
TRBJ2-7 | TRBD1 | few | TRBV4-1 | TGCGCCAGCAGCCAACCCGGACAGGAATACGAGCAGTACTTC | CASSQPGQEYEQYF
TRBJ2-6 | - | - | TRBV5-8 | TGTGCCAGCAGCTTGCTAGCCGGATTCTCTGGGGCCAACGTCCTGACTTTC | CASSLLAGFSGANVLTF
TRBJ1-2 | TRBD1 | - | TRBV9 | TGTGCCAGCAGCCCCGGACAGGGACTCTCCTATGGCTACACCTTC | CASSPGQGLSYGYTF
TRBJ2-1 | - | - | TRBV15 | TGTGCCACCAGCAGAGACATAGTTAACCCCTACAATGAGCAGTTCTTC | CATSRDIVNPYNEQFF
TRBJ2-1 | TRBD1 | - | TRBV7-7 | TGTGCCAGCAGCTTAGATGGGACAGGGAGCTCCTACAATGAGCAGTTCTTC | CASSLDGTGSSYNEQFF
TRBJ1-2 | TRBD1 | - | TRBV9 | TGTGCCAGCAGCGCCCCGACAGGGATCTATGGCTACACCTTC | CASSAPTGIYGYTF
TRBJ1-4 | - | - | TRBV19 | TGTGCCAGTAGTGCCGGGACGCTGCGGGGAAAACTGTTTTTT | CASSAGTLRGKLFF
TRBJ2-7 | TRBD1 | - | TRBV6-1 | TGTGCCAGCAGTGAAAACCACCTCCGGACAGGGGGCTTACACGAGCAGTACTTC | CASSENHLRTGGLHEQYF